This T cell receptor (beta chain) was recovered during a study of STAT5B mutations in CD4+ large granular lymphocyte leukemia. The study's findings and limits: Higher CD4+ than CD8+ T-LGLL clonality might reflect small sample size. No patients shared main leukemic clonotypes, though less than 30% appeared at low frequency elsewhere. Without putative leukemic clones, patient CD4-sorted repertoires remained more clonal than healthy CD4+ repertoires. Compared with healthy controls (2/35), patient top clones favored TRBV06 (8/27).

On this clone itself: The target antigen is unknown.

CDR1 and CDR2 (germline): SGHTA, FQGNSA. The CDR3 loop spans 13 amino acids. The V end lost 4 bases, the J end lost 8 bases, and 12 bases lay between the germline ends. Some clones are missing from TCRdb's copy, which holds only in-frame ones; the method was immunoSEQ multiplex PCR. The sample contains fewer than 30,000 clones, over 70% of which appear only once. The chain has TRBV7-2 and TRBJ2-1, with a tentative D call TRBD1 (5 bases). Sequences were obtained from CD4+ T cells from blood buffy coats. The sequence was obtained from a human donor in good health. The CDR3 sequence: CASSSQGGDEQFF. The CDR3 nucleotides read TGTGCCAGCAGCTCGCAGGGCGGCGATGAGCAGTTCTTC.